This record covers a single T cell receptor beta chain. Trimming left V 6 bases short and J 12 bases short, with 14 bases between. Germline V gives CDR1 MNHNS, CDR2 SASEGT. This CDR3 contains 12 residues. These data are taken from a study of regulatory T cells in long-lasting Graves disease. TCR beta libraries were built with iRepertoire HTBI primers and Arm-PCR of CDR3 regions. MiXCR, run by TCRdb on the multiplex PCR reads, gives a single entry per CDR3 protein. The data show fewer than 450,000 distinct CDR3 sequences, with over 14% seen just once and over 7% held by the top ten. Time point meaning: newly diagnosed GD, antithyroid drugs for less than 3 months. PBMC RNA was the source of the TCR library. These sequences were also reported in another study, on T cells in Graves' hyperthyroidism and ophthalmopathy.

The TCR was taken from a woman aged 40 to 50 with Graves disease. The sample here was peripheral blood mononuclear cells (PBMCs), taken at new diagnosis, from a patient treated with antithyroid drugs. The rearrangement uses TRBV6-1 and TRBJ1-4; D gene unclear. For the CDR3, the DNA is TGTGCCAGCAGATGGACCCGGGGAGAACTGTTTTTT. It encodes CASRWTRGELFF.